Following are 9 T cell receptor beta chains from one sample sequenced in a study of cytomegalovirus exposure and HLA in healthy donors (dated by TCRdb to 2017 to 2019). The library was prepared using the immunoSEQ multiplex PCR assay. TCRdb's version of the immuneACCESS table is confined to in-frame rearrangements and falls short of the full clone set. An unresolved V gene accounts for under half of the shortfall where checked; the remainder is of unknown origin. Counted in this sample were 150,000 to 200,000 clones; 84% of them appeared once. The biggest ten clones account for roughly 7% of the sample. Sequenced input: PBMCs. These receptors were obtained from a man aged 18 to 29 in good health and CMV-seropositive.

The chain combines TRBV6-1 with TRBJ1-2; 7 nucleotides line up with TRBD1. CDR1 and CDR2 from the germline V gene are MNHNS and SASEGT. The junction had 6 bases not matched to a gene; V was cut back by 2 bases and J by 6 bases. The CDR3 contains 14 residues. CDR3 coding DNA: TGTGCCAGCAGTGAAACTCGGCAGGGGGATGGCTACACCTTC. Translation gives CASSETRQGDGYTF.

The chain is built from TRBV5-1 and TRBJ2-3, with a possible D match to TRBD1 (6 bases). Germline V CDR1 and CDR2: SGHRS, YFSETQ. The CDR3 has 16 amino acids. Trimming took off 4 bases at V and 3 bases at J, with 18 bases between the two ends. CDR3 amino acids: CASSPVAGVLTDTQYF. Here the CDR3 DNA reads TGCGCCAGCAGCCCAGTTGCAGGGGTCTTAACAGATACGCAGTATTTT.

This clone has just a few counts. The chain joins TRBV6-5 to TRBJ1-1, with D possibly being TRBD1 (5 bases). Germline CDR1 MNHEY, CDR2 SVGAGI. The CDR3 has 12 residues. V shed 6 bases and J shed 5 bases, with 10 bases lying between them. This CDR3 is CASRLAGTEAFF. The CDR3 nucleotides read TGTGCCAGCAGGTTGGCAGGGACTGAAGCTTTCTTT.

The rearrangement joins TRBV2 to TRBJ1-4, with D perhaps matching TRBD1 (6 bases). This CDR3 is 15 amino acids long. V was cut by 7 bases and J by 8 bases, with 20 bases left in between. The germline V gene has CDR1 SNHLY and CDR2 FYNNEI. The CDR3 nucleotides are TGTGCCAGCATCACACAGGGTCGAACTGGAGAAAAACTGTTTTTT. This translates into CASITQGRTGEKLFF.

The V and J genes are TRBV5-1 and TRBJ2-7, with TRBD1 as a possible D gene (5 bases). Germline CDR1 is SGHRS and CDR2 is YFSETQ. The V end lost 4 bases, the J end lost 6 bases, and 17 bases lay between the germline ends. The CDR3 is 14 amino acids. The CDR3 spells CASSPLQAGSEQYF. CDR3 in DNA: TGCGCCAGCAGCCCACTCCAGGCAGGGTCCGAGCAGTACTTC.

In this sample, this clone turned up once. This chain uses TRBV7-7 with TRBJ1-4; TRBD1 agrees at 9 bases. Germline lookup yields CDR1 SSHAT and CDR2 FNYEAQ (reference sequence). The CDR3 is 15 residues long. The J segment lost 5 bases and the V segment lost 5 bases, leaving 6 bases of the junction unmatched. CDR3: CASSPGTGHNEKLFF. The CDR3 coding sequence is TGTGCCAGCAGCCCCGGGACAGGGCACAATGAAAAACTGTTTTTT.

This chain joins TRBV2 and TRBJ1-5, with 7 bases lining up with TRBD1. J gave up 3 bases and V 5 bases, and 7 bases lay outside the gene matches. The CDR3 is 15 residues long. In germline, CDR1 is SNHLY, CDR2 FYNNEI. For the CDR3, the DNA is TGTGCCAGCAGTCGCGACAGGGTTACCAATCAGCCCCAGCATTTT. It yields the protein CASSRDRVTNQPQHF. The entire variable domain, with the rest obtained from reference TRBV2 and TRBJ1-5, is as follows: EPEVTQTPSHQVTQMGQEVILRCVPISNHLYFYWYRQILGQKVEFLVSFYNNEISEKSEIFDDQFSVERPDGSNFTLKIRSTKLEDSAMYFCASSRDRVTNQPQHFGDGTRLSIL.

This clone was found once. CDR3 DNA: TGTGCCAGCCGGCCAGGGATTTATCAGCCCCAGCATTTT. It translates to CASRPGIYQPQHF. The chain recombines TRBV28 with TRBJ1-5; D perhaps matches TRBD1 (5 bases). This CDR3 contains 13 residues. The germline V gene has CDR1 MDHEN and CDR2 SYDVKM. The V and J ends lost 8 bases and 5 bases respectively, with 13 bases between them.

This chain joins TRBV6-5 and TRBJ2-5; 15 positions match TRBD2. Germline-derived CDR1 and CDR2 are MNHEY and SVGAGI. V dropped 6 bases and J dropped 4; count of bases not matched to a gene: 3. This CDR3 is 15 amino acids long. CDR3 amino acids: CASRGLAGGIETQYF. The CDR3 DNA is TGTGCCAGCAGGGGACTAGCGGGAGGAATAGAGACCCAGTACTTC.